This T cell receptor beta chain was sequenced during a study of T cells after yellow fever vaccination. TCRdb used MiXCR to reprocess the 5' RACE reads, holding one entry per CDR3 protein. This sample carries around 70,000 distinct CDR3 sequences, more than 5.5% of them seen once, and the ten largest clones take 35% to 45%. General study results and limits: Reappearing after the booster were most of the clones from primary vaccination (almost 97% CD4, 85% to 90% CD8).

This CDR3 is built from 15 residues. J lost 5 bases, V lost 0 bases, and 5 bases had no gene match. Germline assignment: CDR1 SGHRS and CDR2 YFSETQ. This clonotype was found many times. Its antigen is as yet unknown. The chain recombines TRBV5-1 with TRBJ2-7; 10 nucleotides agree with TRBD1. The clonotype comes from a man between 18 and 35 years old who received the YFV17D yellow fever vaccine. The specimen was CD8+ T cells sorted from PBMCs, collected 5 to 6 days after the first yellow fever vaccination. The CDR3 DNA follows: TGCGCCAGCAGCTTGGAGGGACAGGGGAGTGACGAGCAGTACTTC. It codes for CASSLEGQGSDEQYF.